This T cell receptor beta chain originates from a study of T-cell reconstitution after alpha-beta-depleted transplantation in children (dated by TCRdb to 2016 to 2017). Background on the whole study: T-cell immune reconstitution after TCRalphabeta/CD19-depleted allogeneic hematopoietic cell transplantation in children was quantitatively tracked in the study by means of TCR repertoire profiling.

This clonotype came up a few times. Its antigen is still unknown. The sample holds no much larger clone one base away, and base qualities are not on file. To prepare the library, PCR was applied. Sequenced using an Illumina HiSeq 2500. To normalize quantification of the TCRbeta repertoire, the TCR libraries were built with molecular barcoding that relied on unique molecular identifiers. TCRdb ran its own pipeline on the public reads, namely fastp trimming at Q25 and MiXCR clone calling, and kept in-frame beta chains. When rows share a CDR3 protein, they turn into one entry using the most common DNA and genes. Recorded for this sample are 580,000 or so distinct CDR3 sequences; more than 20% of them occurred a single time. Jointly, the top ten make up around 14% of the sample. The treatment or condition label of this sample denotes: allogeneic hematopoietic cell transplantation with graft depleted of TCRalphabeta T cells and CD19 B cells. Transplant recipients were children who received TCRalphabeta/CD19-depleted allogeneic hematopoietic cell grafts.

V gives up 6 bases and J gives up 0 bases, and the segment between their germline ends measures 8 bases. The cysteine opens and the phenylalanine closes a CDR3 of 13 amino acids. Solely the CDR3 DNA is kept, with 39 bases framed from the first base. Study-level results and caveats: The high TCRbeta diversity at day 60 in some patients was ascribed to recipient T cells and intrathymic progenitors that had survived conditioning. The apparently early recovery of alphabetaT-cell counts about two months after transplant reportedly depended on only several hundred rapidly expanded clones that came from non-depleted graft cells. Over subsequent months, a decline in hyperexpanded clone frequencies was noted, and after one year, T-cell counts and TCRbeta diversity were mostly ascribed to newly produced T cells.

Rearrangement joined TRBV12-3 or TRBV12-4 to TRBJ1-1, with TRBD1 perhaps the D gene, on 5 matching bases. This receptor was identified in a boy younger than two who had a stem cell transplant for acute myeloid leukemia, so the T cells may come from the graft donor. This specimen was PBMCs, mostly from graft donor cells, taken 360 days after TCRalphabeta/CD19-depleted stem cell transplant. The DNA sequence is TGTGCCAGCAGAAAACAGGTGAACACTGAAGCTTTCTTT. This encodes CASRKQVNTEAFF.